This TCR beta chain stems from a study of T cell changes during pregnancy in multiple sclerosis. Losses at the gene ends were 3 bases for V and 6 bases for J; bases not matched to a gene: 5. The CDR3 length is 14 residues. Germline values: CDR1 LGHNT, CDR2 FRNRAP. The data were produced by immunoSEQ multiplex PCR, yet TCRdb's version contains in-frame clones alone and is incomplete. The sample carries about 38,000 clones, 91% recorded once. The genes are TRBV12-5 and TRBJ2-7; 10 bases agree with TRBD2. The clonotype was recovered from a female donor with multiple sclerosis, enrolled in a pregnancy study. Sequences were derived from CD8+ T cells from peripheral blood mononuclear cells, sampled in the second trimester of pregnancy. CDR3 in DNA: TGTGCTAGTGGTTTAAGCGGGGGGGCGGTCGAGCAGTACTTC. Translation gives CASGLSGGAVEQYF.